This TCR beta chain comes out of a study of T-cell memory formation after mild COVID-19. TCRdb re-called the 5' RACE reads with MiXCR, one entry per CDR3 protein. The table has about 310,000 distinct CDR3 sequences, just under 20% seen once; the top ten hold under 25%. This CDR3 has 13 residues. V was trimmed by 5 bases and J by 2 bases, leaving 10 bases between them. Germline V gives CDR1 MNHEY, CDR2 SMNVEV (reference sequence). This clonotype has more than one count but fewer than ten. The sequencing sample was made of PBMCs or a T cell subset sorted from them (not recorded which). The rearrangement links TRBV27 to TRBJ2-7; TRBD1 might be the D (5 bases). This clonotype originated in a young man who had mild COVID-19 (a few samples of this study predate the infection). Cell type and time point are not known. CDR3 in amino acids: CASSQGYPYEQYV. CDR3 sequence (DNA): TGTGCCAGCAGTCAGGGTTACCCCTACGAGCAGTACGTC.